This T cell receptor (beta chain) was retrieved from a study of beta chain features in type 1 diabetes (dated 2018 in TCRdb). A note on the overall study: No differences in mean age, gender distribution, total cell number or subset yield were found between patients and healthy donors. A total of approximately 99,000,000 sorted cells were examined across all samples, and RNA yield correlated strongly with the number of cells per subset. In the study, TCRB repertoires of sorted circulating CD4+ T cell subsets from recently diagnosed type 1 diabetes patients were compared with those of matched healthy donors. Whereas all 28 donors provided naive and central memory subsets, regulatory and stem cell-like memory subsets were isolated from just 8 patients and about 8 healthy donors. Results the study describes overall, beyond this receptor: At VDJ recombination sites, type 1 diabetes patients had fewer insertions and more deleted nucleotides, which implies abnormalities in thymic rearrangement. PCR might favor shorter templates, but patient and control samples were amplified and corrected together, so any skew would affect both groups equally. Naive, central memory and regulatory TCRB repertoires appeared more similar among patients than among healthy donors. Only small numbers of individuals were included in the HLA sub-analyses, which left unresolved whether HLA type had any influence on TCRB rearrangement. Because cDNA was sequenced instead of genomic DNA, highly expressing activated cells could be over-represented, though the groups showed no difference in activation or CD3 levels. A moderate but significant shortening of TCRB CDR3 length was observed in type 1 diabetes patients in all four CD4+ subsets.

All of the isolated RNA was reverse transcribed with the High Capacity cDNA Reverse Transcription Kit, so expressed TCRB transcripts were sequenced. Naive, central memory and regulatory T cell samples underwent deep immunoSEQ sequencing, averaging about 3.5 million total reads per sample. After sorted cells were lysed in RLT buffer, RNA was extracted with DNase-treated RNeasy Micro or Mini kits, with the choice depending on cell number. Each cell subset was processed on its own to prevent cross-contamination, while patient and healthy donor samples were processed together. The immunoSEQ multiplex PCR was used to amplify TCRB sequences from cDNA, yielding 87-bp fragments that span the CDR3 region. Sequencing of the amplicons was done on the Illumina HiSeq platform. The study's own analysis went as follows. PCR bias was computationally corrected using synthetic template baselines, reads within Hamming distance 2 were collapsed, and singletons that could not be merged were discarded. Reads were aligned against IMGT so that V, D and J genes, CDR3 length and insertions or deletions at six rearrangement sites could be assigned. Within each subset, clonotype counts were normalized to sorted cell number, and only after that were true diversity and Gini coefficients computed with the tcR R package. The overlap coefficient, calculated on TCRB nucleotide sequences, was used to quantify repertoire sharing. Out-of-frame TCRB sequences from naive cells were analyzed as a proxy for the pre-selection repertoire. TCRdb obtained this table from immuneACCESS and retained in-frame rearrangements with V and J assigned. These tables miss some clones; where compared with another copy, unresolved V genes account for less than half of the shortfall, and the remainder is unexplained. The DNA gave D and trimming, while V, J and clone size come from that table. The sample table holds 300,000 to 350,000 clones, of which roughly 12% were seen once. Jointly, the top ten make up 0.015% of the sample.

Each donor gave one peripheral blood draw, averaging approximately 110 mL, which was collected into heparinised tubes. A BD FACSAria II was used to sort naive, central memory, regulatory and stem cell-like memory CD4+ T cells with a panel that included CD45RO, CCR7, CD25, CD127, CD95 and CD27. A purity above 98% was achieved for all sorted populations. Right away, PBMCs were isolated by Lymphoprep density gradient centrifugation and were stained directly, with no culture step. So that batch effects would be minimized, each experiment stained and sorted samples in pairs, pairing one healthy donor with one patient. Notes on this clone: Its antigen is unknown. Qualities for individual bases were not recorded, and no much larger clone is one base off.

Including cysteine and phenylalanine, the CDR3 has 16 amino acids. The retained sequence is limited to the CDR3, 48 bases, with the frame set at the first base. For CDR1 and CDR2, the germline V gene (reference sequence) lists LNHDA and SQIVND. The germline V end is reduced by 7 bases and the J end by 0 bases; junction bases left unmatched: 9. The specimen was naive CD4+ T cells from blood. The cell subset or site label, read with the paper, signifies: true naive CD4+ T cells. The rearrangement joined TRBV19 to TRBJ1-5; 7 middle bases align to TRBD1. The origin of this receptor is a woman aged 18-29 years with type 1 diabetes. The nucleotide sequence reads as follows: TGTGCCAGTACCGAAAGGACAGGCTATAGCAATCAGCCCCAGCATTTT. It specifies CASTERTGYSNQPQHF.